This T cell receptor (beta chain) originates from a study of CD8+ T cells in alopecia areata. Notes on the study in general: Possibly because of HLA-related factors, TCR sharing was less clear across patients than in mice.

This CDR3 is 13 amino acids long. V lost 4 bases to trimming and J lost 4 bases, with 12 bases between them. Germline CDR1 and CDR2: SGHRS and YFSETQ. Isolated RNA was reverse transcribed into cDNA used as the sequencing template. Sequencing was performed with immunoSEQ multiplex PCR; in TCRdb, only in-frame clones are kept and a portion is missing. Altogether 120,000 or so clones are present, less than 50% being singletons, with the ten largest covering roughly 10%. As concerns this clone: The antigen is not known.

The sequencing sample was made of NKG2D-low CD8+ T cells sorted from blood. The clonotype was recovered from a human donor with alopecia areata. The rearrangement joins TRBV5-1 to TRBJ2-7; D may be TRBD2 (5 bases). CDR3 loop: CASSGSDYYEQYF. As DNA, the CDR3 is TGCGCCAGCAGCGGCTCAGACTATTACGAGCAGTACTTC.